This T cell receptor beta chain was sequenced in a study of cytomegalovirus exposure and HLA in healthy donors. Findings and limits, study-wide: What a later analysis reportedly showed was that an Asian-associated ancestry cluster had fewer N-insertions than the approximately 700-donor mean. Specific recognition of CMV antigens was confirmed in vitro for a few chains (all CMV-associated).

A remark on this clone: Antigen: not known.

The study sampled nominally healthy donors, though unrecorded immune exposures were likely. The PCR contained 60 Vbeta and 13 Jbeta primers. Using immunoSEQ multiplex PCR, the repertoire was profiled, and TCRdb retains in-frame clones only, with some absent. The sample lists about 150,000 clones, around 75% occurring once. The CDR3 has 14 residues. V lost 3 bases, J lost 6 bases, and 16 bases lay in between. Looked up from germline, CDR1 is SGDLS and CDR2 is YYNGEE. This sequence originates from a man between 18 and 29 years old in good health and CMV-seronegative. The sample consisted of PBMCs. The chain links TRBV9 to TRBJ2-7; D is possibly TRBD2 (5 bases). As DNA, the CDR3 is TGTGCCAGCAGCGACCCAACCTCCGGGGTCGAGCAGTACTTC. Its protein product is CASSDPTSGVEQYF.